The 26 T cell receptor beta chains below come from one sample, sequenced in a study of cytomegalovirus exposure and HLA in healthy donors. Primers: 60 Vbeta forward and 13 Jbeta reverse. Clones were read by immunoSEQ multiplex PCR, and TCRdb kept only the in-frame ones, dropping some. The sample includes 75,000 to 90,000 clones, about 79% of them seen just once. The sequencing input was PBMCs. Receptors were obtained from a male donor in good health and CMV-seropositive.

This clone was seen a handful of times. The genes are TRBV30 and TRBJ2-5; no firm D call. Trimming took off 4 bases at V and 5 bases at J, with 11 bases between the two ends. Germline CDR1 GTSNPN, CDR2 SVGIG (reference sequence). There are 12 residues in the CDR3. CDR3 in amino acids: CAWNFARETQYF. The CDR3 coding sequence is TGTGCCTGGAATTTCGCACGGGAGACCCAGTACTTC.

The CDR3 here is CASRNLAGVGNEQFF. In DNA, the CDR3 is TGTGCCAGTAGAAATTTAGCGGGAGTGGGGAATGAGCAGTTCTTC. The chain uses TRBV19 and TRBJ2-1; 9 bases line up with TRBD2. Losses at the gene ends were 6 bases for V and 7 bases for J; bases not matched to a gene: 10. CDR1 and CDR2 from the germline V gene are LNHDA and SQIVND (reference sequence). The CDR3 totals 15 residues.

Only a few counts were recorded for this clone. CDR3 amino acids: CASSPGQGGRRGYEQYF. The CDR3, as DNA: TGCGCCAGCAGCCCCGGACAGGGTGGCCGTAGGGGCTACGAGCAGTACTTC. This sequence joins TRBV4-1 and TRBJ2-7, with TRBD1 identical over 8 bases. The germline gives CDR1 MGHRA, CDR2 YSYEKL. With 4 bases clipped from V and 3 bases from J, the junction kept 14 bases outside the gene matches. This CDR3 has 17 residues.

V is TRBV11-2 and J is TRBJ2-1, with a possible D match to TRBD2 (7 bases). CDR3 length: 15 residues. Deletions cut 5 bases from V and 8 bases from J, with 19 bases between. In germline, CDR1 is SGHAT, CDR2 FQNNGV. CDR3: CASSPQWGGSDEQFF. The CDR3 DNA follows: TGTGCCAGCAGCCCCCAGTGGGGGGGCTCGGATGAGCAGTTCTTC.

J is TRBJ1-2 and V is TRBV7-2; D gene unclear. The germline gives CDR1 SGHTA, CDR2 FQGNSA. The CDR3 covers 13 residues. V was trimmed by 5 bases and J by 2 bases, leaving 9 bases between them. Here the CDR3 DNA reads TGTGCCAGCAGCCGGGAAAACAACTATGGCTACACCTTC. It yields the protein CASSRENNYGYTF.

In regard to this clone: Other DNA variants within this sample encode the same CDR3. The chain links TRBV5-4 to TRBJ2-1, with 7 bases identical to TRBD1. Germline values: CDR1 SGHNT, CDR2 YYREEE (reference sequence). Trimming cost V 4 bases and J 5 bases; bases outside gene matches: 6. This CDR3 has 14 residues. The CDR3 reads CASSHRDRDNEQFF. The CDR3 DNA reads as TGTGCCAGCAGCCACAGAGACAGGGACAATGAGCAGTTCTTC.

The chain links TRBV2 to TRBJ1-5, with D tentatively TRBD1 (5 bases). Germline CDR1 and CDR2: SNHLY and FYNNEI. The CDR3 runs to 13 residues. Trimming removed 9 bases at V and 5 bases at J, with 14 bases between. This CDR3 reads CASKGQGYQPQHF. The CDR3 DNA sequence: TGTGCCAGTAAAGGACAAGGGTATCAGCCCCAGCATTTT. Full variable domain (outside the CDR3, taken from reference TRBV2 and TRBJ1-5): EPEVTQTPSHQVTQMGQEVILRCVPISNHLYFYWYRQILGQKVEFLVSFYNNEISEKSEIFDDQFSVERPDGSNFTLKIRSTKLEDSAMYFCASKGQGYQPQHFGDGTRLSIL.

The chain's CDR3 is CAISEPGGGRVAGQHTGELFF. CDR3 nucleotides: TGTGCCATCAGTGAGCCAGGGGGAGGTCGGGTAGCGGGGCAACACACCGGGGAGCTGTTTTTT. The chain carries TRBV10-3 and TRBJ2-2; D is perhaps TRBD2 (8 bases). Between the trimmed V and J ends, which lost 2 bases and 3 bases, there was a span of 28 bases. Germline assignment: CDR1 ENHRY and CDR2 SYGVKD. The CDR3 length is 21 residues.

This chain links TRBV10-3 with TRBJ1-2, with D possibly matching TRBD1 (5 bases). CDR1 and CDR2 (germline): ENHRY, SYGVKD. The CDR3 loop spans 18 amino acids. Trimming stripped 0 bases from V and 1 base from J, with 18 bases between. CDR3 sequence (DNA): TGTGCCATCAGTGAGTCGGTCTGGGGACTCGCCTTTAACTATGGCTACACCTTC. Translation gives CAISESVWGLAFNYGYTF.

This clone was seen only a few times. The chain links TRBV10-2 to TRBJ2-1; a weak D match, TRBD2 (5 bases). Germline CDR1 WSHSY, CDR2 SAAADI. The V and J ends lost 8 bases and 6 bases respectively, with 11 bases between them. The CDR3 extends over 12 amino acids. The CDR3 is CASALAGNEQFF. The CDR3 DNA follows: TGCGCCAGCGCCCTAGCAGGCAATGAGCAGTTCTTC.

In the case of this clone: The same CDR3 is also encoded by other DNA sequences in this sample. The chain employs TRBV28 and TRBJ1-5; TRBD1 aligns across 9 bases. The CDR3 contains 16 residues. Unmatched junction bases numbered 10, after V lost 4 bases and J lost 6 bases. Germline V lookup: CDR1 MDHEN, CDR2 SYDVKM. The CDR3 DNA sequence: TGTGCCAGCAGTTCGGACAGGGGACCTCGAGGTCAGCCCCAGCATTTT. It is translated as CASSSDRGPRGQPQHF.

This chain connects TRBV4-1 to TRBJ2-7; 9 nucleotides match TRBD2. The germline V gene encodes CDR1 MGHRA and CDR2 YSYEKL. The junction had 13 bases not matched to a gene; V was cut back by 4 bases and J by 3 bases. This CDR3 has 17 residues. Here the CDR3 reads CASSLKPGTSILYEQYF. In DNA, the CDR3 is TGCGCCAGCAGCCTCAAGCCCGGGACTAGCATCCTCTACGAGCAGTACTTC.

The V gene is TRBV28, the J gene TRBJ1-5; tentatively, D is TRBD1 (6 bases). The CDR3 has 14 residues. V shed 3 bases and J shed 6 bases, with 12 bases lying between them. Germline V CDR1 and CDR2: MDHEN, SYDVKM. CDR3 bases: TGTGCCAGCAGTTTCGACAGGCCGTCTCAGCCCCAGCATTTT. This sequence encodes CASSFDRPSQPQHF.

This chain joins TRBV2 and TRBJ2-3; D remains ambiguous. Trimming pared 9 bases from V and 10 bases from J, leaving 11 bases between. CDR1 SNHLY and CDR2 FYNNEI come from the germline V gene. The CDR3 totals 10 residues. The CDR3 nucleotides read TGTGCCAGTACAGTGCGTGCGCAGTATTTT. Its translation is CASTVRAQYF.

The V and J genes are TRBV10-3 and TRBJ2-3; 10 bases are a match to TRBD2. The CDR3 has 18 residues. Trimming removed 2 bases from V and 2 bases from J; junction bases left unmatched: 10. The germline gives CDR1 ENHRY, CDR2 SYGVKD. CDR3 sequence: CAISEVVASGGATDTQYF. The CDR3 coding sequence is TGTGCCATCAGTGAGGTAGTGGCTAGCGGGGGAGCCACAGATACGCAGTATTTT.

V is TRBV6-5 and J is TRBJ2-7; 13 bases agree with TRBD2. CDR3 length equals 16 residues. V dropped 2 bases and J dropped 0; count of bases not matched to a gene: 1. The germline V gene has CDR1 MNHEY and CDR2 SVGAGI. In DNA, the CDR3 is TGTGCCAGCAGTTACCGGACTAGCGGGAGCTCCTACGAGCAGTACTTC. Residues: CASSYRTSGSSYEQYF.

The rearrangement links TRBV5-1 to TRBJ1-3; 7 bases agree with TRBD1. Germline assignment: CDR1 SGHRS and CDR2 YFSETQ. Trimming removed 1 base from V and 3 bases from J; junction bases left unmatched: 1. The length of the CDR3 is 14 residues. The CDR3 is CASSLTGVGNTIYF. The CDR3 DNA reads TGCGCCAGCAGCTTGACAGGGGTTGGAAACACCATATATTTT.

This clone has a single count. V gene TRBV6-1 combines with J gene TRBJ2-5, with 7 bases identical to TRBD1. The J call is doubtful: the DNA matches TRBJ2-7 better. CDR1 and CDR2 (germline): MNHNS, SASEGT. The CDR3 loop spans 13 amino acids. CDR3 nucleotides: TGTGCCAGCACCAAGACAGGGTCCTACGAGCAGTACTTC. It is translated as CASTKTGSYEQYF.

This rearrangement joins TRBV28 to TRBJ1-4; no clear D. Germline V gene sequence: CDR1 MDHEN, CDR2 SYDVKM. CDR3 length: 14 amino acids. With 6 bases removed from V and 0 bases from J, the gap between germline ends came to 8 bases. The CDR3: CASSRGPTNEKLFF. The CDR3 coding sequence is TGTGCCAGCAGCCGCGGGCCAACTAATGAAAAACTGTTTTTT.

The rearrangement joins TRBV29-1 to TRBJ2-5; TRBD1 matches at 9 bases. Germline CDR1 is SQVTM and CDR2 is ANQGSEA. J gave up 5 bases and V 7 bases, and 8 bases lay outside the gene matches. The CDR3 contains 13 residues. In DNA form, the CDR3 reads TGCAGCGCCTTGGACAGGGGCGAGGAGACCCAGTACTTC. Its translation: CSALDRGEETQYF.

This clone is a singleton in its sample. This chain uses TRBV27 with TRBJ2-1; 7 bases agree with TRBD2. CDR1 is MNHEY and CDR2 is SMNVEV in the germline V gene (reference sequence). This CDR3 is 15 amino acids long. V shed 3 bases and J 3 bases; nucleotides not matched to a gene: 5. CDR3 bases: TGTGCCAGCAGTTTGCGCGGGGGACTCTACAATGAGCAGTTCTTC. Translation: CASSLRGGLYNEQFF.

This clone occurred a few times. This chain uses TRBV6-6 with TRBJ1-1; possibly TRBD1 for D (5 bases). Germline V gene lookup returns CDR1 MNHNY and CDR2 SVGAGI (reference sequence). The CDR3 spans 14 residues. With 6 bases removed from V and 1 base from J, the gap between germline ends came to 12 bases. The CDR3 sequence: CASSLITGNTEAFF. The CDR3 DNA is TGTGCCAGCAGCCTAATCACAGGGAACACTGAAGCTTTCTTT.

V and J are TRBV4-1 and TRBJ2-6, with 12 bases matching TRBD2. The CDR3 consists of 20 residues. The ends lost 4 bases at V and 2 bases at J; junction bases unmatched: 12. CDR1 and CDR2 from the germline V gene are MGHRA and YSYEKL. In DNA form, the CDR3 reads TGCGCCAGCAGCCTCTCGACTAGCGGGAGACCGTGGCCTGGGGCCAACGTCCTGACTTTC. This encodes CASSLSTSGRPWPGANVLTF.

This clone was found a few times. The junction shows a germline mismatch at one end, possibly a read error. The chain joins TRBV6-6 to TRBJ1-1, with no clear D. Germline loops: CDR1 MNHNY, CDR2 SVGAGI (reference sequence). The CDR3 has 13 amino acids. CDR3 in amino acids: CASSYSRNTEAFF. The CDR3 DNA reads as TGTGCCAGCAGCTACTCCAGGAACACTGAAGCTTTCTTT.

This clone has a single count. The V and J genes are TRBV15 and TRBJ2-5; tentative D call: TRBD2 (5 bases). The ends were cut back, 0 bases at V and 7 bases at J, with 15 bases in the middle. The CDR3 consists of 15 residues. Germline V gene lookup returns CDR1 LNHNV and CDR2 YYDKDF (reference sequence). CDR3 sequence (DNA): TGTGCCACCAGCAGAGATGGCTACCTCCGGGGGACCCAGTACTTC. Protein: CATSRDGYLRGTQYF.

The table lists this clone with a count of one. The chain recombines TRBV6-5 with TRBJ1-2, with a weak D call TRBD1 (5 bases). CDR1 and CDR2 (germline): MNHEY, SVGAGI. The CDR3 runs to 12 residues. The germline V and J ends were trimmed by 2 bases and 7 bases, with 8 bases remaining between them. CDR3: CASSYAGRGYTF. The DNA of the CDR3 is TGTGCCAGCAGTTACGCGGGACGTGGCTACACCTTC.